Below, one T cell receptor beta chain is given with its context. TCRdb's table, derived via immunoSEQ multiplex PCR, lists solely in-frame clones and lacks some. The sample lists some 110,000 clones, 70% to 80% occurring once. This specimen belongs to a study of blood T cell repertoires in COVID-19. At the level of the study: COVID-19 samples, acute and convalescent, were from the United States, Italy and Spain. From T cells, B-cell-depleted T cells, or PBMCs came the material, which was cDNA or gDNA.

Looked up from germline, CDR1 is SNHLY and CDR2 is FYNNEI. The CDR3 consists of 16 residues. Losses at the gene ends were 8 bases for V and 1 base for J; bases not matched to a gene: 5. This chain joins TRBV2 and TRBJ2-6, with 10 bases fitting TRBD1. The sample consisted of peripheral blood. This receptor was taken from a man between 45 and 60 years old with acute or convalescent COVID-19. CDR3 coding DNA: TGTGCCAGCCGGGACAGGGGTGGTTCTGGGGCCAACGTCCTGACTTTC. Amino acids: CASRDRGGSGANVLTF.